Presented here are 16 T cell receptor beta chains from one specimen sequenced in a study of technical replicates of blood from a handful of donors. Profiling relied on immunoSEQ multiplex PCR, and the TCRdb table lists in-frame clones only, not all of them. The sample contains 14,000 or so clones, 80% to 85% of which appear only once. Sequenced material: PBMCs. These receptors were taken from a human donor in good health.

This clone was counted once. The rearrangement uses TRBV5-1 and TRBJ2-3; TRBD2 aligns across 9 bases. Germline V gene lookup returns CDR1 SGHRS and CDR2 YFSETQ. J was trimmed by 3 bases and V by 0 bases; bases with no gene match: 5. The CDR3 totals 16 residues. In nucleotides, the CDR3 is TGCGCCAGCAGCTTGGCAAGTCTAGCGGGGACAGATACGCAGTATTTT. Encoded protein: CASSLASLAGTDTQYF.

This rearrangement joins TRBV30 to TRBJ2-2, with TRBD1 matching over 10 bases. The V gene end was trimmed by 3 bases and the J gene end by 4 bases; junction bases not matched to a gene: 8. The CDR3 is made up of 16 amino acids. Germline lookup yields CDR1 GTSNPN and CDR2 SVGIG (reference sequence). CDR3 sequence reads: CAWRGQGTSGTGELFF. As DNA, the CDR3 is TGTGCCTGGAGGGGACAGGGGACTTCGGGCACCGGGGAGCTGTTTTTT. The variable domain in full, with the rest retrieved from reference TRBV30 and TRBJ2-2, is SQTIHQWPATLVQPVGSPLSLECTVEGTSNPNLYWYRQAAGRGLQLLFYSVGIGQISSEVPQNLSASRPQDRQFILSSKKLLLSDSGFYLCAWRGQGTSGTGELFFGEGSRLTVL.

The chain couples TRBV19 to TRBJ1-1; weak D call: TRBD1 (5 bases). Germline V CDR1 and CDR2: LNHDA, SQIVND (reference sequence). The V end lost 7 bases, the J end lost 7 bases, and 19 bases lay between the germline ends. The CDR3 is 14 residues long. The CDR3 here is CASTIGRGLGEAFF. The CDR3 DNA follows: TGTGCCAGTACCATAGGTCGGGGGTTGGGTGAAGCTTTCTTT. Supplemented by reference TRBV19 and TRBJ1-1, the full variable domain reads DGGITQSPKYLFRKEGQNVTLSCEQNLNHDAMYWYRQDPGQGLRLIYYSQIVNDFQKGDIAEGYSVSREKKESFPLTVTSAQKNPTAFYLCASTIGRGLGEAFFGQGTRLTVV.

As to this clone: Germline is not matched at one junction end, which may reflect a read error. The V and J genes are TRBV4-1 and TRBJ2-1; D call uncertain. Germline V gives CDR1 MGHRA, CDR2 YSYEKL. The CDR3 contains 14 residues. The CDR3 protein is CASSQGYGGDEQFF. CDR3 bases: TGCGCCAGCAGTCAAGGCTACGGCGGCGATGAGCAGTTCTTC.

This chain links TRBV2 with TRBJ1-1; D is unclear. The CDR3 contains 15 residues. Germline V gene sequence: CDR1 SNHLY, CDR2 FYNNEI. Trimming stripped 6 bases from V and 3 bases from J, with 17 bases between. In DNA form, the CDR3 reads TGTGCCAGCAGAAAAGACGGCGGGGTGTACACTGAAGCTTTCTTT. It specifies CASRKDGGVYTEAFF.

This clone occurred a few times. J is TRBJ2-7 and V is TRBV10-1, with D maybe TRBD2 (5 bases). Trimming shortened V by 0 bases and J by 3 bases, and 15 bases separated the two germline ends. Germline assignment: CDR1 WNHNN and CDR2 SYGVQD (reference sequence). The CDR3 runs to 16 residues. The CDR3 DNA reads TGCGCCAGCAGTGAGTCCACGACAACCGGGGTCTACGAGCAGTACTTC. This codes for CASSESTTTGVYEQYF.

V usage is TRBV30 and J usage is TRBJ2-4; a weak D match, TRBD1 (6 bases). The CDR3 consists of 13 residues. Germline V gene sequence: CDR1 GTSNPN, CDR2 SVGIG (reference sequence). The V gene lost 0 bases and the J gene lost 11 bases, with 14 bases spanning the gap. CDR3 sequence reads: CAWSVFSGAFQYF. The DNA of the CDR3 is TGTGCCTGGAGTGTATTTTCAGGGGCGTTTCAGTACTTC. Filled out from reference TRBV30 and TRBJ2-4, the complete variable domain reads SQTIHQWPATLVQPVGSPLSLECTVEGTSNPNLYWYRQAAGRGLQLLFYSVGIGQISSEVPQNLSASRPQDRQFILSSKKLLLSDSGFYLCAWSVFSGAFQYFGAGTRLSVL.

The V and J genes are TRBV28 and TRBJ2-7; 10 bases align to TRBD1. The V gene end was trimmed by 7 bases and the J gene end by 7 bases; junction bases not matched to a gene: 16. The CDR3 runs to 16 residues. Germline assignment: CDR1 MDHEN and CDR2 SYDVKM. This CDR3 reads CASTLPPGQGIREQYF. The CDR3 DNA sequence: TGTGCCAGCACTCTTCCACCGGGACAGGGGATAAGGGAGCAGTACTTC.

The CDR3 spells CASSPTGADTGELFF. In nucleotides, the CDR3 is TGTGCCAGCAGCCCGACAGGGGCAGACACCGGGGAGCTGTTTTTT. The V call is TRBV6-1, the J call TRBJ2-2; the match to TRBD1 covers 8 bases. Trimming removed 6 bases from V and 3 bases from J; junction bases left unmatched: 6. The germline CDR1 and CDR2 sequences are MNHNS and SASEGT. This CDR3 contains 15 residues.

The J gene is TRBJ1-1, the V gene TRBV27; 8 bases fit TRBD1. The CDR3 is 13 amino acids. V was pared by 8 bases and J by 4 bases, with 6 bases of the junction left unmatched. Germline CDR1 is MNHEY and CDR2 is SMNVEV (reference sequence). DNA for the CDR3: TGTGCCAGCCAGGCAGGGGGCGTCACTGAAGCTTTCTTT. It specifies CASQAGGVTEAFF.

This chain connects TRBV19 to TRBJ2-1; D may be TRBD2 (5 bases). Germline loops: CDR1 LNHDA, CDR2 SQIVND (reference sequence). The CDR3 spans 16 residues. The V gene lost 4 bases and the J gene lost 4 bases, with 17 bases spanning the gap. The CDR3 coding sequence is TGTGCCAGTAGTAGCTCAGGCAGAGGGCCGTACAATGAGCAGTTCTTC. This sequence encodes CASSSSGRGPYNEQFF.

The V and J genes are TRBV6-4 and TRBJ2-7; 8 positions match TRBD2. The CDR3 runs to 14 residues. V trimming: 0 bases; J trimming: 5 bases; junction bases outside the gene matches: 3. Germline CDR1 and CDR2: MRHNA and SNTAGT. CDR3 loop: CASSDSVGGDEQYF. CDR3 in DNA: TGTGCCAGCAGTGACTCGGTCGGGGGGGACGAGCAGTACTTC.

V and J are TRBV2 and TRBJ2-1; TRBD1 might be the D (5 bases). The length of the CDR3 is 16 residues. The V gene's germline CDR1 is SNHLY and CDR2 FYNNEI. V was clipped by 4 bases and J by 6 bases, with 19 bases between them. CDR3: CASSGSFGAITNEQFF. The DNA of the CDR3 is TGTGCCAGCAGTGGAAGTTTTGGGGCCATCACCAATGAGCAGTTCTTC.

The rearrangement joins TRBV11-2 to TRBJ2-1, with D perhaps TRBD2 (6 bases). Per the germline V gene, CDR1 is SGHAT and CDR2 is FQNNGV. CDR3 length: 13 residues. Trimming left V 2 bases short and J 4 bases short, with 6 bases between. In nucleotides, the CDR3 is TGTGCCAGCAGCTTACTAGCGTACAATGAGCAGTTCTTC. Protein: CASSLLAYNEQFF.

There are a few counts of this clone. V is TRBV5-1 and J is TRBJ2-7; 8 bases match TRBD1. Trimming removed 0 bases from V and 6 bases from J; junction bases left unmatched: 5. The CDR3 totals 14 residues. Germline V gene lookup returns CDR1 SGHRS and CDR2 YFSETQ. CDR3 residues: CASSLGQGFGEQYF. CDR3 nucleotide sequence: TGCGCCAGCAGCTTGGGACAGGGGTTTGGCGAGCAGTACTTC.

The chain has TRBV10-3 and TRBJ2-3; 13 bases align to TRBD2. V lost 4 bases to trimming and J lost 4 bases; unmatched junction nucleotides: 5. The CDR3 has 16 amino acids. Per germline, CDR1 ENHRY and CDR2 SYGVKD. The CDR3 reads CAISGTSGSVADTQYF. CDR3 sequence (DNA): TGTGCCATCAGTGGGACTAGCGGGAGCGTGGCAGATACGCAGTATTTT.